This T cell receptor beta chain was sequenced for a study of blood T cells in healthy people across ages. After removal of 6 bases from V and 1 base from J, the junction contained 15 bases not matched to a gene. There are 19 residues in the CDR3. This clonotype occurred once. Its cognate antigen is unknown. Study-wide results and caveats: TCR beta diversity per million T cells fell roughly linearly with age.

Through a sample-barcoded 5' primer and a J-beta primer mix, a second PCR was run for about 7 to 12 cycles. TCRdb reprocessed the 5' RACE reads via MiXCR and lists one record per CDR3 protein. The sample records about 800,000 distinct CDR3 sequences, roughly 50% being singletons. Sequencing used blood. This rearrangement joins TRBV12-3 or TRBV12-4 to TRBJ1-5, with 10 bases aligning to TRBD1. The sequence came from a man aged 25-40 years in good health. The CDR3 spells CASSPIPKTGGESNQPQHF. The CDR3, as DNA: TGTGCCAGCAGCCCCATCCCAAAGACAGGGGGCGAAAGCAATCAGCCCCAGCATTTT.